The 15 T cell receptor beta chains below come from one sample, sequenced in a study of shared clonotypes between healthy human individuals. Sequencing was performed with immunoSEQ multiplex PCR; in TCRdb, only in-frame clones are kept and a portion is missing. The sample lists more than 2,000,000 clones; more than 85% were seen once. The specimen sequenced was naive CD4+ T cells from PBMCs. Subset indicated: CD45RA+ positively selected. Every receptor here comes from a man aged 18 to 29 in good health. Some clones in this sample may be carry-over from other donors' samples.

The rearrangement uses TRBV9 and TRBJ2-1; TRBD2 agrees at 7 bases. Germline assignment: CDR1 SGDLS and CDR2 YYNGEE. V lost 3 bases, J lost 7 bases, and 10 bases stayed unmatched. The CDR3 loop spans 15 amino acids. CDR3 region: CASSAQQWGGNEQFF. In DNA, the CDR3 is TGTGCCAGCAGCGCCCAGCAGTGGGGAGGGAATGAGCAGTTCTTC.

The chain has TRBV7-2 and TRBJ1-5, with D possibly matching TRBD1 (5 bases). There are 13 residues in the CDR3. Germline V gives CDR1 SGHTA, CDR2 FQGNSA. Trimming removed 6 bases from V and 7 bases from J, with 13 bases in between. As DNA, the CDR3 is TGTGCCAGCAGTTTTTTTGGGGGGCAGCCCCAGCATTTT. Its protein is CASSFFGGQPQHF. The whole variable domain, remainder taken from reference TRBV7-2 and TRBJ1-5, is GAGVSQSPSNKVTEKGKDVELRCDPISGHTALYWYRQSLGQGLEFLIYFQGNSAPDKSGLPSDRFSAERTGGSVSTLTIQRTQQEDSAVYLCASSFFGGQPQHFGDGTRLSIL.

The V gene is TRBV7-2, the J gene TRBJ2-5; D possibly corresponds to TRBD2 (6 bases). This CDR3 spans 13 amino acids. Germline V CDR1 and CDR2: SGHTA, FQGNSA. Trimming took off 2 bases at V and 6 bases at J, with 10 bases between the two ends. This chain's CDR3 is CASSLRLAQTQYF. The CDR3 region has the DNA TGTGCCAGCAGCTTAAGGCTAGCGCAGACCCAGTACTTC.

Comment on this clone: In the same sample, other DNA sequences code for this CDR3. J is TRBJ2-1 and V is TRBV5-1; possibly TRBD1 for D (6 bases). V lost 0 bases to trimming and J lost 2 bases, with 6 bases between them. The length of the CDR3 is 14 residues. Germline CDR1 and CDR2: SGHRS and YFSETQ. DNA of the CDR3: TGCGCCAGCAGCTTGGCAGGGGCCTACAATGAGCAGTTCTTC. This translates into CASSLAGAYNEQFF.

The rearrangement uses TRBV28 and TRBJ2-7; 7 nucleotides align to TRBD2. The V gene end was trimmed by 2 bases and the J gene end by 2 bases; junction bases not matched to a gene: 6. Germline CDR1 is MDHEN and CDR2 is SYDVKM. This CDR3 region has 15 residues. The DNA for the CDR3 is TGTGCCAGCAGTTTAGCGGGAGCGTCTACCTACGAGCAGTACTTC. Translating gives CASSLAGASTYEQYF. The whole variable domain, remainder taken from reference TRBV28 and TRBJ2-7, is DVKVTQSSRYLVKRTGEKVFLECVQDMDHENMFWYRQDPGLGLRLIYFSYDVKMKEKGDIPEGYSVSREKKERFSLILESASTNQTSMYLCASSLAGASTYEQYFGPGTRLTVT.

The rearrangement joins TRBV11-3 to TRBJ2-3, with a possible D match to TRBD2 (5 bases). This CDR3 comprises 16 residues. The V gene's germline CDR1 is SGHNT and CDR2 YENEEA. V shed 1 base and J shed 3 bases, with 14 bases lying between them. CDR3 coding DNA: TGTGCCAGCAGCTTAGGGCCCCCGGGGTCAACAGATACGCAGTATTTT. As protein: CASSLGPPGSTDTQYF.

This clone is a singleton in its sample. The chain recombines TRBV28 with TRBJ2-7; the match to TRBD2 covers 10 bases. CDR3 length: 16 amino acids. Germline CDR1 reads MDHEN; CDR2 reads SYDVKM. V was clipped by 4 bases and J by 6 bases; unmatched bases: 12. CDR3 nucleotide sequence: TGTGCCAGCAGTTCCACCGGGACTAGCGACGCTGGCGAGCAGTACTTC. Its translation: CASSSTGTSDAGEQYF.

This chain uses TRBV5-1 with TRBJ2-1; 9 bases map to TRBD2. CDR3 length: 16 amino acids. After removal of 0 bases from V and 15 bases from J, the junction contained 16 bases not matched to a gene. Per the germline V gene, CDR1 is SGHRS and CDR2 is YFSETQ. CDR3 residues: CASSLDVAGAPKEGFF. The CDR3 bases are TGCGCCAGCAGCTTGGATGTAGCGGGAGCCCCCAAAGAGGGGTTCTTC.

This clone was observed once. The chain has TRBV5-1 and TRBJ1-2; 7 bases match TRBD1. V gave up 4 bases and J gave up 8 bases; unmatched junction bases: 14. There are 15 residues in the CDR3. Per germline, CDR1 SGHRS and CDR2 YFSETQ. The CDR3 spells CASSPITGTVGGYTF. The CDR3 DNA reads TGCGCCAGCAGCCCAATAACCGGGACAGTGGGAGGCTACACCTTC.

With respect to this clone: The sample contains more than one DNA sequence encoding this CDR3. This sequence joins TRBV20-1 and TRBJ2-3; unclear D gene. Germline V gene lookup returns CDR1 DFQATT and CDR2 SNEGSKA (reference sequence). Trimming shortened V by 3 bases and J by 5 bases, and 3 bases separated the two germline ends. The CDR3 totals 10 residues. The CDR3 region has the DNA TGCAGTGCTAGTCTAGATACGCAGTATTTT. This codes for CSASLDTQYF.

J is TRBJ1-6 and V is TRBV6-5; D remains ambiguous. Trimming left V 2 bases short and J 7 bases short, with 9 bases between. Germline CDR1 MNHEY, CDR2 SVGAGI. The length of the CDR3 is 14 residues. CDR3 nucleotides: TGTGCCAGCAGTTACCGGGAGCTGAATTCACCCCTCCACTTT. Protein: CASSYRELNSPLHF.

V usage is TRBV11-2 and J usage is TRBJ2-2; D possibly uses TRBD1 or TRBD2 (5 bases each). CDR1 is SGHAT and CDR2 is FQNNGV in the germline V gene. Trimming stripped 5 bases from V and 6 bases from J, with 22 bases between. The CDR3 runs 17 residues. The CDR3 loop reads CASSHTQTGTMAGELFF. CDR3 nucleotides: TGTGCCAGCAGCCACACTCAGACTGGGACGATGGCCGGGGAGCTGTTTTTT.

For this clone: The sample has other DNA sequences that encode this CDR3 too. This rearrangement joins TRBV30 to TRBJ1-5; possibly TRBD1 for D (6 bases). Germline values: CDR1 GTSNPN, CDR2 SVGIG (reference sequence). Between the trimmed V and J ends, which lost 0 bases and 7 bases, there was a span of 10 bases. This CDR3 comprises 13 residues. CDR3 sequence reads: CAWSVQGAQPQHF. The CDR3 nucleotides read TGTGCCTGGAGTGTACAGGGCGCGCAGCCCCAGCATTTT.

V is TRBV7-9 and J is TRBJ1-4; 7 nucleotides align to TRBD1. Germline CDR1 reads SEHNR; CDR2 reads FQNEAQ (reference sequence). V lost 1 base and J lost 4; bases outside the gene matches: 9. The CDR3 consists of 17 residues. The CDR3 reads CASSLVVTGTRNEKLFF. CDR3 DNA sequence: TGTGCCAGCAGCTTAGTGGTGACAGGGACTCGTAATGAAAAACTGTTTTTT. The complete variable domain, with remaining parts taken from reference TRBV7-9 and TRBJ1-4, reads DTGVSQNPRHKITKRGQNVTFRCDPISEHNRLYWYRQTLGQGPEFLTYFQNEAQLEKSRLLSDRFSAERPKGSFSTLEIQRTEQGDSAMYLCASSLVVTGTRNEKLFFGSGTQLSVL.

The V gene is TRBV19, the J gene TRBJ1-5; unclear D gene. This CDR3 comprises 15 residues. V lost 8 bases and J 7 bases, leaving 21 bases between the germline ends. Germline V CDR1 and CDR2: LNHDA, SQIVND (reference sequence). CDR3 residues: CASDDWDGYRQPQHF. The CDR3 DNA follows: TGTGCCAGTGACGACTGGGATGGGTACCGGCAGCCCCAGCATTTT. Full variable domain (outside the CDR3, taken from reference TRBV19 and TRBJ1-5): DGGITQSPKYLFRKEGQNVTLSCEQNLNHDAMYWYRQDPGQGLRLIYYSQIVNDFQKGDIAEGYSVSREKKESFPLTVTSAQKNPTAFYLCASDDWDGYRQPQHFGDGTRLSIL.